This entry describes one T cell receptor (beta chain). What it binds is not known. RNA transcripts served as the template for amplifying TCR beta CDR3 regions. Initially, a first-round RT-PCR of the TCR CDR3 employed the HTBI primer set. TCRdb re-called the multiplex PCR reads through MiXCR, storing one row per CDR3 protein. The table lists more than 500,000 distinct CDR3 sequences, 14% of them singletons. The data were taken from a study of T cells in Graves' hyperthyroidism and ophthalmopathy. Overall study findings and caveats: The model identified upcoming ophthalmopathy a median around 6 months ahead of onset.

Exclusion criteria comprised uncontrolled infection, other autoimmune disease, pregnancy or lactation. This TCR came from a middle-aged woman with Graves' hyperthyroidism. Sequencing used blood.

The CDR3 spells CASSLWGGQPQHF. The DNA for the CDR3 is TGTGCCAGCAGTTTGTGGGGAGGACAGCCCCAGCATTTT. The J gene is TRBJ1-5, the V gene TRBV28, with no clear D. The germline CDR1 and CDR2 sequences are MDHEN and SYDVKM. The CDR3 contains 13 residues. Trimming pared 3 bases from V and 7 bases from J, leaving 10 bases between.